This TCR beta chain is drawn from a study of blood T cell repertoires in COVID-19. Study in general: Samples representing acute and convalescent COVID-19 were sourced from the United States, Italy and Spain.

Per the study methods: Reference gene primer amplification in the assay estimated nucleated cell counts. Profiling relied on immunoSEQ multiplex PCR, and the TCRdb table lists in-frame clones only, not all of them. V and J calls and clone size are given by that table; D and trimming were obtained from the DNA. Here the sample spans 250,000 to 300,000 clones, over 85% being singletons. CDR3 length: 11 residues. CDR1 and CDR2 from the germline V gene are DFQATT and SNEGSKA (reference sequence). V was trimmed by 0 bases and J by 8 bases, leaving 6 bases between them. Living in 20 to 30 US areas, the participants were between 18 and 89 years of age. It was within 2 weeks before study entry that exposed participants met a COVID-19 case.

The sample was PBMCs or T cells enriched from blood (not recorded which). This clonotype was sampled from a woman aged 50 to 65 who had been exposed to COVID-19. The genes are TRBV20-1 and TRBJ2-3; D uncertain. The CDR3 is CSARDRGTQYF. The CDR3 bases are TGCAGTGCTAGAGATCGAGGTACGCAGTATTTT.